These 23 T cell receptor beta chains share one sample of origin, sequenced in a study of T cell repertoires in cytomegalovirus infection. MiXCR, run by TCRdb on the reads, gives a single entry per CDR3 protein. Here the sample spans around 630,000 distinct CDR3 sequences, 24% being singletons. Sequenced material: CD8+ T cells from PBMCs. These receptors originate from a human donor in good health (CMV status not recorded). Some clones in this sample may be carry-over from other donors' samples.

This clonotype was found a few times. CDR3 nucleotide sequence: TGTGCCAGCAGCCTAACAGGGGGCCAGGTGACCGGGGAGCTGTTTTTT. Amino acid sequence: CASSLTGGQVTGELFF. This rearrangement joins TRBV7-6 to TRBJ2-2; 9 bases map to TRBD1. The J segment lost 5 bases and the V segment lost 5 bases, leaving 9 bases of the junction unmatched. CDR1 is SGHVS, CDR2 FNYEAQ, per germline. CDR3 length: 16 residues. Full variable domain (outside the CDR3, taken from reference TRBV7-6 and TRBJ2-2): GAGVSQSPRYKVTKRGQDVALRCDPISGHVSLYWYRQALGQGPEFLTYFNYEAQQDKSGLPNDRFSAERPEGSISTLTIQRTEQRDSAMYRCASSLTGGQVTGELFFGEGSRLTVL.

The V call is TRBV5-6, the J call TRBJ2-7, with D possibly TRBD2 on 5 matching bases. Trimming cost V 4 bases and J 6 bases, with 8 bases left between them. Germline V gives CDR1 SGHDT, CDR2 YYEEEE. The CDR3 runs 11 residues. CDR3 loop: CASSEGSEQYF. The CDR3 DNA reads as TGTGCCAGCAGCGAGGGATCCGAGCAGTACTTC. Filled out from reference TRBV5-6 and TRBJ2-7, the complete variable domain reads DAGVTQSPTHLIKTRGQQVTLRCSPKSGHDTVSWYQQALGQGPQFIFQYYEEEERQRGNFPDRFSGHQFPNYSSELNVNALLLGDSALYLCASSEGSEQYFGPGTRLTVT.

This clonotype has a count of ten or more. This chain joins TRBV7-3 and TRBJ1-1, with TRBD1 identical over 7 bases. The CDR3 loop spans 14 amino acids. Per the germline V gene, CDR1 is SGHTA and CDR2 is FQGTGA. With V trimmed by 4 bases and J by 4 bases, 6 bases remained unmatched. CDR3 residues: CASSSRGDGTEAFF. CDR3 sequence (DNA): TGTGCCAGCAGCTCCAGGGGGGATGGCACTGAAGCTTTCTTT. Full variable domain (rest looked up from reference TRBV7-3 and TRBJ1-1): GAGVSQTPSNKVTEKGKYVELRCDPISGHTALYWYRQSLGQGPEFLIYFQGTGAADDSGLPNDRFFAVRPEGSVSTLKIQRTERGDSAVYLCASSSRGDGTEAFFGQGTRLTVV.

This clonotype came up a few times. Here the CDR3 DNA reads TGTGCCAGCATCGCGGGTACAGTTCTAGGCTACGAGCAGTACTTC. This encodes CASIAGTVLGYEQYF. This sequence joins TRBV7-8 and TRBJ2-7; D is possibly TRBD2 (5 bases). The CDR3 sequence is 15 residues long. Deletions cut 7 bases from V and 3 bases from J, with 19 bases between. Germline V gene lookup returns CDR1 SGHVS and CDR2 FQNEAQ.

V gene TRBV20-1 combines with J gene TRBJ1-4; D not certain. Between the trimmed V and J ends, which lost 4 bases and 6 bases, there was a span of 15 bases. Germline loops: CDR1 DFQATT, CDR2 SNEGSKA (reference sequence). This CDR3 region has 14 residues. Written as DNA, the CDR3 is TGCAGTGCTACCCCGTTCGATCTGGATGAAAAACTGTTTTTT. It encodes CSATPFDLDEKLFF.

The chain recombines TRBV19 with TRBJ2-1; TRBD1 might be the D (6 bases). Trimming took off 7 bases at V and 5 bases at J, with 18 bases between the two ends. This CDR3 region has 15 residues. Germline V gene data show CDR1 as LNHDA and CDR2 as SQIVND (reference sequence). The CDR3, as DNA: TGTGCCAGTAACCCTATGAGGACAGTCCACAATGAGCAGTTCTTC. It is translated as CASNPMRTVHNEQFF.

This clonotype was recorded a few times. An end of the junction differs from the germline gene, which may be a read error. The chain has TRBV7-6 and TRBJ2-1; D remains unclear. The CDR3 length is 13 residues. The germline V gene encodes CDR1 SGHVS and CDR2 FNYEAQ. The CDR3 nucleotides are TGTGTCAGCAGCCCCAATGATAGAGTCGAGCAGTTCTTC. Its protein is CVSSPNDRVEQFF.

The CDR3 region is CASNHRRGHEQYF. CDR3 coding DNA: TGTGCCAGCAACCACAGGAGGGGGCACGAGCAGTACTTC. V is TRBV6-2 or TRBV6-3 and J is TRBJ2-7, with a weak D call TRBD1 (7 bases). Germline CDR1 reads MNHEY; CDR2 reads SVGEGT. The CDR3 is 13 residues long. Trimming cost V 7 bases and J 5 bases, with 15 bases left between them.

This clonotype was observed many times. This chain connects TRBV7-6 to TRBJ2-1; D might be TRBD2 (6 bases). Between the trimmed V and J ends, which lost 10 bases and 10 bases, there was a span of 14 bases. The germline CDR1 and CDR2 sequences are SGHVS and FNYEAQ. This CDR3 has 11 amino acids. This chain's CDR3 is CAIWDRGEQFF. Written as DNA, the CDR3 is TGTGCCATCTGGGACCGGGGGGAGCAGTTCTTC.

This chain uses TRBV28 with TRBJ2-3, with D uncertain. Trimming left V 2 bases short and J 1 base short, with 13 bases between. Germline CDR1 MDHEN, CDR2 SYDVKM. This CDR3 is built from 16 residues. CDR3: CASSLPYRAGTDTQYF. CDR3 coding DNA: TGTGCCAGCAGTTTACCCTACAGAGCTGGCACAGATACGCAGTATTTT.

V is TRBV12-5 and J is TRBJ1-1, with TRBD1 identical over 9 bases. The CDR3 contains 17 residues. Germline trimming cut 2 bases from V and 0 bases from J; bases unmatched to any gene: 7. The V gene's germline CDR1 is LGHNT and CDR2 FRNRAP. The CDR3 nucleotides read TGTGCTAGTGGTTTGATGGGACAGGGACGACTGAACACTGAAGCTTTCTTT. This sequence encodes CASGLMGQGRLNTEAFF.

The genes are TRBV7-9 and TRBJ2-7, with 7 bases lining up with TRBD1. The CDR3 sequence is 14 residues long. CDR1 and CDR2 (germline): SEHNR, FQNEAQ (reference sequence). The V gene end was trimmed by 4 bases and the J gene end by 7 bases; junction bases not matched to a gene: 10. The CDR3 DNA sequence: TGTGCCAGCAGCTGGGACAGAGTCCCGGGGGAGCAGTACTTC. This sequence encodes CASSWDRVPGEQYF. The full variable domain, with the rest looked up from reference TRBV7-9 and TRBJ2-7, is DTGVSQNPRHKITKRGQNVTFRCDPISEHNRLYWYRQTLGQGPEFLTYFQNEAQLEKSRLLSDRFSAERPKGSFSTLEIQRTEQGDSAMYLCASSWDRVPGEQYFGPGTRLTVT.

The gene calls are TRBV7-9 and TRBJ2-5; D is perhaps TRBD1 or TRBD2 (5 bases each). The germline CDR1 and CDR2 sequences are SEHNR and FQNEAQ (reference sequence). This CDR3 contains 15 residues. Trimming shortened V by 4 bases and J by 3 bases, and 15 bases separated the two germline ends. The CDR3 coding sequence is TGTGCCAGCAGCTCACGAAGAGGGGTTGAAGAGACCCAGTACTTC. Its translation is CASSSRRGVEETQYF.

This clonotype came up a few times. The chain is built from TRBV20-1 and TRBJ1-2, with D possibly being TRBD1 (5 bases). The CDR3 contains 12 residues. V lost 6 bases to trimming and J lost 6 bases, with 14 bases between them. Germline V gene sequence: CDR1 DFQATT, CDR2 SNEGSKA (reference sequence). Here the CDR3 DNA reads TGCAGTGCGTCGGGACTCCGAGATGGCTACACCTTC. This sequence encodes CSASGLRDGYTF.

This clonotype appeared once. The rearrangement joins TRBV3-1 to TRBJ1-5, with D perhaps matching TRBD1 (5 bases). The CDR3 runs to 15 residues. Trimming removed 2 bases at V and 4 bases at J, with 12 bases between. CDR1 is LGHDT, CDR2 YNNKEL, per germline (reference sequence). The CDR3 bases are TGTGCCAGCAGCCAAAAGGGAAAGGGGAATCAGCCCCAGCATTTT. The encoded protein is CASSQKGKGNQPQHF. The complete variable domain, with remaining parts taken from reference TRBV3-1 and TRBJ1-5, reads DTAVSQTPKYLVTQMGNDKSIKCEQNLGHDTMYWYKQDSKKFLKIMFSYNNKELIINETVPNRFSPKSPDKAHLNLHINSLELGDSAVYFCASSQKGKGNQPQHFGDGTRLSIL.

This clonotype was observed at least ten times. The gene calls are TRBV14 and TRBJ1-1, with 7 bases identical to TRBD1. The CDR3 sequence is 15 residues long. CDR1 SGHDN and CDR2 FVKESK come from the germline V gene. V lost 3 bases, J lost 5 bases, and 9 bases stayed unmatched. The CDR3 nucleotides are TGTGCCAGCAGCCAGAAGACAGGGCAATGGACTGAAGCTTTCTTT. This sequence encodes CASSQKTGQWTEAFF.

The V call is TRBV29-1, the J call TRBJ2-6, with D perhaps matching TRBD1 (6 bases). Trimming pared 2 bases from V and 4 bases from J, leaving 12 bases between. Germline values: CDR1 SQVTM, CDR2 ANQGSEA. CDR3 length: 15 residues. The DNA for the CDR3 is TGCAGCGTTGAAAGCAGGGGTACCGGGGCCAACGTCCTGACTTTC. It specifies CSVESRGTGANVLTF.

This clonotype was seen more than once but under ten times. V is TRBV19 and J is TRBJ2-1, with D perhaps TRBD1 (5 bases). With 0 bases removed from V and 4 bases from J, the gap between germline ends came to 10 bases. The V gene's germline CDR1 is LNHDA and CDR2 SQIVND (reference sequence). The CDR3 runs to 15 residues. The chain's CDR3 is CASSIEAGLYNEQFF. The CDR3 nucleotides read TGTGCCAGTAGTATAGAGGCAGGGCTGTACAATGAGCAGTTCTTC.

The chain joins TRBV7-8 to TRBJ1-6; tentative D call: TRBD1 (5 bases). The CDR3 spans 18 residues. CDR1 is SGHVS, CDR2 FQNEAQ, per germline. Between the trimmed V and J ends, which lost 5 bases and 0 bases, there was a span of 17 bases. Here the CDR3 DNA reads TGTGCCAGCAGCCCCGGGGCCAAGGTCGGCTCCTATAATTCACCCCTCCACTTT. Its translation: CASSPGAKVGSYNSPLHF.

The chain employs TRBV4-3 and TRBJ2-1, with D perhaps assigned TRBD1 or TRBD2 (5 bases each). Germline V CDR1 and CDR2: LGHNA, YSLEER. The CDR3 is made up of 17 amino acids. Between the trimmed V and J ends, which lost 0 bases and 4 bases, there was a span of 16 bases. CDR3 residues: CASSQDLGTGRYNEQFF. In nucleotides, the CDR3 is TGCGCCAGCAGCCAAGATCTGGGGACCGGCCGATACAATGAGCAGTTCTTC.

This clonotype was recorded many times. The V and J genes are TRBV7-9 and TRBJ2-7; TRBD1 matches 7 bases. The germline V gene encodes CDR1 SEHNR and CDR2 FQNEAQ (reference sequence). This CDR3 spans 14 amino acids. Trimming cost V 5 bases and J 3 bases; bases outside gene matches: 7. The CDR3 reads CASSHRGPIYEQYF. In DNA, the CDR3 is TGTGCCAGCAGCCACAGGGGTCCCATCTACGAGCAGTACTTC.

The chain uses TRBV19 and TRBJ2-1; the match to TRBD2 covers 11 bases. After removal of 4 bases from V and 6 bases from J, the junction contained 5 bases not matched to a gene. The CDR3 runs to 15 residues. Germline CDR1 reads LNHDA; CDR2 reads SQIVND (reference sequence). The CDR3 is CASSKLAGDLNEQFF. CDR3 DNA sequence: TGTGCCAGTAGTAAACTAGCGGGGGACCTCAATGAGCAGTTCTTC.

This clonotype was observed a few times. The gene calls are TRBV12-3 or TRBV12-4 and TRBJ2-5, with D possibly being TRBD2 (5 bases). This CDR3 is 15 amino acids long. The V gene lost 6 bases and the J gene lost 2 bases, with 16 bases spanning the gap. The CDR3 DNA sequence: TGTGCCAGCAGAACCATTAGCGAGCGGCAAGAGACCCAGTACTTC. Encoded protein: CASRTISERQETQYF.